This T cell receptor (beta chain) was identified during a study of T cell responses to AZD1222 COVID-19 vaccine. For the study at large: Both about-4-week and about-12-week second-dose recipients were combined.

The CDR3 is 15 residues long. From germline, CDR1 is SEHNR and CDR2 FQNEAQ (reference sequence). The V gene lost 7 bases and the J gene lost 1 base, with 13 bases spanning the gap. TCRdb keeps only in-frame clones here, not all; method: immunoSEQ multiplex PCR. The sample shows about 120,000 clones, around 91% of them seen only once. A word on this clone: The antigen remains unidentified.

Study-wide findings and caveats: Sampling that yielded the repertoires occurred only after the peak T cell response.

The clonotype comes from an adult in good health. The sample in question was peripheral blood, obtained on day 0 of AZD1222 vaccination. The rearrangement joins TRBV7-9 to TRBJ2-2; D is possibly TRBD2 (5 bases). CDR3 amino acids: CASTYRTVNTGELFF. In nucleotides, the CDR3 is TGTGCCAGCACCTATCGGACTGTGAACACCGGGGAGCTGTTTTTT.